This TCR beta chain was profiled in a study of beta chain features in type 1 diabetes. Study conclusions and caveats: Researchers report that Type 1 diabetes patients had moderately but significantly shorter TCRB CDR3s across all four CD4+ subsets. Among type 1 diabetes patients, VDJ junctions had fewer insertions and more deletions.

Investigators reverse transcribed all isolated RNA, so they sequenced expressed TCRB transcripts. Profiling relied on immunoSEQ multiplex PCR, and the TCRdb table lists in-frame clones only, not all of them. The sample lists 100,000 to 150,000 clones; approximately 10% were seen once. The junction had 9 bases not matched to a gene; V was cut back by 5 bases and J by 1 base. CDR3 length equals 17 residues. The germline V gene encodes CDR1 SGHTA and CDR2 FQGTGA. About this clone: Its antigen is undetermined.

The sequencing input was central memory CD4+ T cells from blood. V gene TRBV7-3 combines with J gene TRBJ2-1; 9 bases are shared with TRBD1. The sequence was collected from a man in his thirties or forties with type 1 diabetes. Written as DNA, the CDR3 is TGTGCCAGCAGCCCCCAACCCGGGACAGGGTCCTACAATGAGCAGTTCTTC. Residues: CASSPQPGTGSYNEQFF.